This TCR beta chain was identified in a study of CD4 T cells in relation to SARS-CoV-2 and coronaviruses. At the level of the study: Convalescent patients had median age about 37 years, range roughly 20 to 72. Study conclusions and caveats: SARS-CoV-2-driven expansion was significantly weaker in crossreactive than monoreactive clones. In roughly 65% of donors, memory CD4+ clonotypes crossrecognized SARS-CoV-2 and at least one common cold coronavirus spike.

The V gene end was trimmed by 5 bases and the J gene end by 5 bases; junction bases not matched to a gene: 18. Germline loops: CDR1 SGHTA, CDR2 FQGTGA. The CDR3 is 19 residues long. Here immunoSEQ multiplex PCR was the method, and the copy in TCRdb shows in-frame clones only, minus some. This table has 50,000 to 70,000 clones, about 92% appearing once. Of note for this clone: Its matching antigen is unknown.

The specimen sequenced was naive CD4+ T cells from PBMCs. As for subset: naive CD4+ T cells isolated by negative enrichment. The receptor comes from an adult with COVID-19. V is TRBV7-3 and J is TRBJ2-2; 9 bases map to TRBD2. The CDR3 DNA sequence: TGTGCCAGCAGCGACGCGCGGGTTGGGCTAGCGGGGATGACCGGGGAGCTGTTTTTT. Its protein is CASSDARVGLAGMTGELFF.